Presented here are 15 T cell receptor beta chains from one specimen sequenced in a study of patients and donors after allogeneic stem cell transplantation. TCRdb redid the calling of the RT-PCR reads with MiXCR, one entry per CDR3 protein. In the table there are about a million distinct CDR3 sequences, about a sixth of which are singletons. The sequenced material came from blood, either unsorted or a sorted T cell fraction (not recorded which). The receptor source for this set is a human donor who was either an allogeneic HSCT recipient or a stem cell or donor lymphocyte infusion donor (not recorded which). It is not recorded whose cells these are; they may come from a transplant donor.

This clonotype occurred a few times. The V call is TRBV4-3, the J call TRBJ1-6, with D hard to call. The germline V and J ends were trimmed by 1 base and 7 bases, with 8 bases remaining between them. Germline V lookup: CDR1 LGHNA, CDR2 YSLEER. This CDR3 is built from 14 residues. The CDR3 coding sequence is TGCGCCAGCAGCCAAGTCGGCGGAAATTCACCCCTCCACTTT. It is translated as CASSQVGGNSPLHF.

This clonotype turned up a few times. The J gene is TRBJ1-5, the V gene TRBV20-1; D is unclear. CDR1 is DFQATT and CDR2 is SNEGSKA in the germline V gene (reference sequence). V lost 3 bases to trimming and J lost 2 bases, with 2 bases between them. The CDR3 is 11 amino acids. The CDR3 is CSASRNQPQHF. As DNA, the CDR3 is TGCAGTGCTAGCCGCAATCAGCCCCAGCATTTT.

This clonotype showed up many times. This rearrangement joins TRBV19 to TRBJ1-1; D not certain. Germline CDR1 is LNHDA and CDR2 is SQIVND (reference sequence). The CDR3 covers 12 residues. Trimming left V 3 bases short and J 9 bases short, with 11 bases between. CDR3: CASSISAGKAFF. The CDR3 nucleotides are TGTGCCAGTAGTATCTCGGCAGGAAAAGCTTTCTTT.

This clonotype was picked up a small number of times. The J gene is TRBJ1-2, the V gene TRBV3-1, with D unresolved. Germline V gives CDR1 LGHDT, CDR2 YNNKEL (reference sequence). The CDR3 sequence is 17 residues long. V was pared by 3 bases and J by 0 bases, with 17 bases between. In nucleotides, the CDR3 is TGTGCCAGCAGCCACCTTTTTGTGGCAGGTCCTAACTATGGCTACACCTTC. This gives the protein CASSHLFVAGPNYGYTF.

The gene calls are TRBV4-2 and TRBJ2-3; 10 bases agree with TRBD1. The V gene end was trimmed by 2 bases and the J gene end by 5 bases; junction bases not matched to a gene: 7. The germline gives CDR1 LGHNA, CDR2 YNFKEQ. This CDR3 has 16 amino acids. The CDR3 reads CASSQNRGQGQDTQYF. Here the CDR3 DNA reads TGTGCCAGCAGCCAAAACCGGGGACAGGGGCAAGATACGCAGTATTTT.

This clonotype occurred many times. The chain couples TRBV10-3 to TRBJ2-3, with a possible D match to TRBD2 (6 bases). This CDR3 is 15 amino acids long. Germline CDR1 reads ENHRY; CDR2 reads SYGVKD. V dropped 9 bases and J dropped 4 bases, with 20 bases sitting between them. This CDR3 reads CAIRERVTMADTQYF. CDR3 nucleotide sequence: TGTGCCATAAGAGAGCGGGTCACAATGGCAGATACGCAGTATTTT.

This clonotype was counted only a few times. CDR3 DNA sequence: TGTGCCAGCAGTTTAAATGGATGGGACGAGCAGTACTTC. It codes for CASSLNGWDEQYF. The rearrangement links TRBV27 to TRBJ2-7, with D unclear. This CDR3 contains 13 residues. The ends were cut back, 2 bases at V and 5 bases at J, with 10 bases in the middle. In germline, CDR1 is MNHEY, CDR2 SMNVEV (reference sequence).

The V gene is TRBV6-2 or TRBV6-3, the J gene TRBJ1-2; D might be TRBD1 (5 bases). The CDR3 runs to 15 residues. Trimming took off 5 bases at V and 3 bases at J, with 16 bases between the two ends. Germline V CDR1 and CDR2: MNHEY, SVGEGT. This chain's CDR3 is CASSRSGTAHYGYTF. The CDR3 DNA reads TGTGCCAGCAGTAGGTCCGGGACGGCACACTATGGCTACACCTTC.

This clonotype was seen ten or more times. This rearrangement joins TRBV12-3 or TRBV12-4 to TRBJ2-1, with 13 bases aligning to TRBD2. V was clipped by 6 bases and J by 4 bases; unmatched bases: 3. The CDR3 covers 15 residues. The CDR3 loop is CASRRTSGSYNEQFF. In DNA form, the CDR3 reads TGTGCCAGCAGAAGGACTAGCGGGAGTTACAATGAGCAGTTCTTC.

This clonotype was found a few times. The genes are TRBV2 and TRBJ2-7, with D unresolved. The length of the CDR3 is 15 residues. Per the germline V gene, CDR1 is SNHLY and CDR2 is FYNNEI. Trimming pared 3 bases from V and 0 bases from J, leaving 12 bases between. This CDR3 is CASSDEVYGSYEQYF. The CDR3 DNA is TGTGCCAGCAGTGATGAGGTGTACGGCTCCTACGAGCAGTACTTC.

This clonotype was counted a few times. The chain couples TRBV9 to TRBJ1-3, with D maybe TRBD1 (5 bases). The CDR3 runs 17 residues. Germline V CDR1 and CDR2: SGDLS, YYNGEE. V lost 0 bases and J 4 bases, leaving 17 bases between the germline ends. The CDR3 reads CASSVDLGSDKGNTIYF. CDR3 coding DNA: TGTGCCAGCAGCGTAGATCTCGGATCGGACAAAGGAAACACCATATATTTT.

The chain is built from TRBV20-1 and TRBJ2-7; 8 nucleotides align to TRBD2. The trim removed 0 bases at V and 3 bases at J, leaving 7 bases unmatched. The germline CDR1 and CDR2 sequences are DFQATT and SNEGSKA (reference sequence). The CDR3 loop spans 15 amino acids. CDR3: CSARDPTSVRYEQYF. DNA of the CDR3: TGCAGTGCTAGAGATCCGACTAGCGTACGCTACGAGCAGTACTTC.

CDR3 sequence: CASTGRTNTEAFF. CDR3 bases: TGTGCCAGCACTGGGCGGACGAACACTGAAGCTTTCTTT. The chain has TRBV6-1 and TRBJ1-1; D uncertain. V was shortened by 7 bases and J by 1 base, with 10 bases between the two germline ends. Germline V gene data show CDR1 as MNHNS and CDR2 as SASEGT. This CDR3 spans 13 amino acids.

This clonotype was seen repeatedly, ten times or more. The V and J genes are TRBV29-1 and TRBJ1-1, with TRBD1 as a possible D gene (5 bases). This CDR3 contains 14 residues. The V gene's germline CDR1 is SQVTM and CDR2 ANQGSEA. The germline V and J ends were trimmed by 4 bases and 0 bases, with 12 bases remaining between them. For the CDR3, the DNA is TGCAGCGTTGTGGTGTGGGGGATGAACACTGAAGCTTTCTTT. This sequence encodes CSVVVWGMNTEAFF. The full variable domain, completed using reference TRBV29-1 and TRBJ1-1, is SAVISQKPSRDICQRGTSLTIQCQVDSQVTMMFWYRQQPGQSLTLIATANQGSEATYESGFVIDKFPISRPNLTFSTLTVSNMSPEDSSIYLCSVVVWGMNTEAFFGQGTRLTVV.

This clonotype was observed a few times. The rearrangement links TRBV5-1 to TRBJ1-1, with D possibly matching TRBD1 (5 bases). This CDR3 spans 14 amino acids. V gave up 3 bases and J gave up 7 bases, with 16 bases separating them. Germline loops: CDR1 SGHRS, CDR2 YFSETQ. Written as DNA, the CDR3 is TGCGCCAGCAGCTGGGGGATAGGGGATGGTGAAGCTTTCTTT. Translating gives CASSWGIGDGEAFF.